This is a list of T cell receptor beta chains from one sample in a study of regulatory T cells in long-lasting Graves disease. TCRdb passed the multiplex PCR reads through MiXCR, listing each CDR3 protein once. The table records fewer than 550,000 distinct CDR3 sequences, about 16% of them present only once. These records were also assigned to another study, of T cells in Graves' hyperthyroidism and ophthalmopathy.

Sequenced here: peripheral blood mononuclear cells (PBMCs), sampled at new diagnosis, from a patient treated with antithyroid drugs. Receptor source: a woman aged 35 to 59 with Graves disease. The CDR3 runs from the conserved cysteine through the conserved F or W. A D gene is named only where the DNA matches it firmly. Size values are once, few and many counts, or a class for expanded clones, and some rows have none.

d_call: .
v_call: TRBV18
j_call: TRBJ2-3
clone_size: many
cdr3_aa: CASSPPLDTQYF
cdr3_nt: TGTGCCAGCTCACCACCGTTAGATACGCAGTATTTT

d_call: TRBD1
v_call: TRBV2
j_call: TRBJ1-2
clone_size: many
cdr3_aa: CASRRRGGTGGIYGYTF
cdr3_nt: TGTGCCAGCAGGCGTCGGGGAGGGACAGGGGGTATCTATGGCTACACCTTC

d_call: TRBD1
v_call: TRBV12-3/TRBV12-4
j_call: TRBJ1-5
clone_size: many
cdr3_aa: CASSSGQGLTKPQHF
cdr3_nt: TGTGCCAGCAGTTCGGGACAGGGCCTTACTAAGCCCCAGCATTTT

d_call: .
v_call: TRBV12-3/TRBV12-4
j_call: TRBJ2-7
clone_size: many
cdr3_aa: CASSFHGTSYEQYF
cdr3_nt: TGTGCCAGCAGTTTCCATGGGACCTCCTACGAGCAGTACTTC

d_call: TRBD1
v_call: TRBV11-1
j_call: TRBJ2-2
clone_size: many
cdr3_aa: CASSSGQGLVRELFF
cdr3_nt: TGTGCCAGCAGCTCCGGACAGGGCTTAGTACGGGAGCTGTTTTTT

d_call: .
v_call: TRBV9
j_call: TRBJ2-2
clone_size: few
cdr3_aa: CASSGVMAGELFF
cdr3_nt: TGTGCCAGCAGCGGGGTGATGGCCGGGGAGCTGTTTTTT

d_call: TRBD1
v_call: TRBV10-3
j_call: TRBJ2-7
clone_size: few
cdr3_aa: CATSESERQGAGEQYF
cdr3_nt: TGTGCCACCAGTGAGTCTGAACGACAGGGGGCGGGCGAGCAGTACTTC

d_call: .
v_call: TRBV4-1
j_call: TRBJ2-2
clone_size: many
cdr3_aa: CAISEGWTGELFF
cdr3_nt: TGCGCCATCTCAGAGGGGTGGACCGGGGAGCTGTTTTTT

d_call: .
v_call: TRBV27
j_call: TRBJ2-7
clone_size: many
cdr3_aa: CASRGGRGLYEQYF
cdr3_nt: TGTGCCAGCAGGGGGGGCAGGGGTTTGTACGAGCAGTACTTC

d_call: .
v_call: TRBV20-1
j_call: TRBJ1-5
clone_size: few
cdr3_aa: CSARVGSGNNQPQHF
cdr3_nt: TGCAGTGCTAGAGTGGGGAGTGGGAACAATCAGCCCCAGCATTTT

d_call: .
v_call: TRBV19
j_call: TRBJ2-5
clone_size: few
cdr3_aa: CASSMMEPYQETQYF
cdr3_nt: TGTGCCAGTAGTATGATGGAACCGTACCAAGAGACCCAGTACTTC

d_call: TRBD2
v_call: TRBV3-1
j_call: TRBJ2-7
clone_size: few
cdr3_aa: CASSPYSYGSSGGLSYEQYF
cdr3_nt: TGTGCCAGCAGCCCATACTCTTATGGGAGTAGCGGGGGCCTCTCCTACGAGCAGTACTTC

d_call: TRBD1
v_call: TRBV6-2/TRBV6-3
j_call: TRBJ1-2
clone_size: .
cdr3_aa: CASSDPRRGLYTF
cdr3_nt: TGTGCCAGCAGTGATCCCCGCAGGGGGCTCTACACCTTC

d_call: TRBD1
v_call: TRBV7-9
j_call: TRBJ1-2
clone_size: many
cdr3_aa: CASSRGGDSSFVYTF
cdr3_nt: TGTGCCAGCAGCCGAGGCGGGGACAGTTCTTTTGTCTACACCTTC

d_call: .
v_call: TRBV4-2
j_call: TRBJ1-2
clone_size: .
cdr3_aa: CASSQAVDLAYGYTF
cdr3_nt: TGTGCCAGCAGCCAAGCAGTCGACCTTGCTTATGGCTACACCTTC

d_call: TRBD1
v_call: TRBV10-3
j_call: TRBJ1-6
clone_size: many
cdr3_aa: CAIRPTGLDSPLHF
cdr3_nt: TGTGCCATCAGACCGACAGGGTTGGATTCACCCCTCCACTTT

d_call: .
v_call: TRBV7-2
j_call: TRBJ1-2
clone_size: few
cdr3_aa: CASSLWESSSGYTF
cdr3_nt: TGTGCCAGCAGCTTGTGGGAATCTAGCAGTGGCTACACCTTC

d_call: .
v_call: TRBV11-2
j_call: TRBJ1-1
clone_size: many
cdr3_aa: CASSFRMNTEAFF
cdr3_nt: TGTGCCAGCAGCTTCAGGATGAACACTGAAGCTTTCTTT

d_call: .
v_call: TRBV18
j_call: TRBJ2-2
clone_size: .
cdr3_aa: CASSPQSGYNTGELFF
cdr3_nt: TGTGCCAGCTCACCACAAAGCGGATATAACACCGGGGAGCTGTTTTTT

d_call: TRBD2
v_call: TRBV10-2
j_call: TRBJ2-1
clone_size: many
cdr3_aa: CASSVTSGGNEQFF
cdr3_nt: TGCGCCAGCAGTGTGACTAGCGGGGGTAATGAGCAGTTCTTC

d_call: .
v_call: TRBV28
j_call: TRBJ2-2
clone_size: many
cdr3_aa: CATTNPQSGRAGELFF
cdr3_nt: TGTGCCACCACAAACCCACAGAGCGGAAGGGCCGGGGAGCTGTTTTTT

d_call: TRBD2
v_call: TRBV29-1
j_call: TRBJ2-1
clone_size: few
cdr3_aa: CSAGGTLNEQFF
cdr3_nt: TGCAGCGCCGGGGGGACCCTCAATGAGCAGTTCTTC

d_call: TRBD2
v_call: TRBV9
j_call: TRBJ2-3
clone_size: few
cdr3_aa: CASSVEAGLAGSTDTQYF
cdr3_nt: TGTGCCAGCAGCGTAGAGGCGGGACTAGCGGGTAGCACAGATACGCAGTATTTT

d_call: .
v_call: TRBV27
j_call: TRBJ1-5
clone_size: few
cdr3_aa: CASSPWQASNQPQHF
cdr3_nt: TGTGCCAGCAGTCCCTGGCAGGCGAGCAATCAGCCCCAGCATTTT

d_call: TRBD1
v_call: TRBV13
j_call: TRBJ2-7
clone_size: many
cdr3_aa: CASSRQGRESYEQYF
cdr3_nt: TGTGCCAGCAGCCGACAGGGAAGGGAGTCTTACGAGCAGTACTTC

d_call: .
v_call: TRBV11-2
j_call: TRBJ1-1
clone_size: many
cdr3_aa: CASSPIKGPTGGNVAFF
cdr3_nt: TGTGCCAGCAGCCCCATTAAGGGCCCTACTGGGGGAAACGTAGCTTTCTTT

d_call: .
v_call: TRBV4-1
j_call: TRBJ1-5
clone_size: few
cdr3_aa: CASSLAGQINQPQHF
cdr3_nt: TGCGCCAGCAGCCTCGCTGGCCAGATCAATCAGCCCCAGCATTTT

d_call: TRBD1
v_call: TRBV5-5
j_call: TRBJ1-1
clone_size: many
cdr3_aa: CASSLLGTGAEAFF
cdr3_nt: TGTGCCAGCAGCTTGCTCGGGACAGGGGCTGAAGCTTTCTTT

d_call: .
v_call: TRBV7-3
j_call: TRBJ1-1
clone_size: many
cdr3_aa: CASSKWGGAETEAFF
cdr3_nt: TGTGCCAGCAGCAAGTGGGGGGGCGCGGAGACTGAAGCTTTCTTT

d_call: .
v_call: TRBV30
j_call: TRBJ2-5
clone_size: .
cdr3_aa: CAWSLSRLRRYQETQYF
cdr3_nt: TGTGCCTGGAGTCTTTCGAGGCTCCGGCGTTACCAAGAGACCCAGTACTTC

d_call: TRBD1
v_call: TRBV2
j_call: TRBJ1-1
clone_size: .
cdr3_aa: CASSSPTGVNTEAFF
cdr3_nt: TGTGCCAGCAGCTCTCCTACAGGGGTGAACACTGAAGCTTTCTTT

d_call: .
v_call: TRBV29-1
j_call: TRBJ2-3
clone_size: few
cdr3_aa: CSVDLQTTDTQYF
cdr3_nt: TGCAGCGTTGATCTACAGACCACAGATACGCAGTATTTT

d_call: .
v_call: TRBV7-9
j_call: TRBJ1-2
clone_size: .
cdr3_aa: CASSLVGIEYYGYTF
cdr3_nt: TGTGCCAGCAGCTTAGTAGGGATTGAATACTATGGCTACACCTTC

d_call: TRBD1
v_call: TRBV6-1
j_call: TRBJ1-1
clone_size: few
cdr3_aa: CASRTRDRAEAFF
cdr3_nt: TGTGCCAGCAGAACCCGCGACAGGGCTGAAGCTTTCTTT

d_call: .
v_call: TRBV15
j_call: TRBJ2-5
clone_size: .
cdr3_aa: CATAGVGETQYF
cdr3_nt: TGTGCCACCGCAGGTGTAGGGGAGACCCAGTACTTC

d_call: .
v_call: TRBV11-2
j_call: TRBJ2-1
clone_size: .
cdr3_aa: CASSLPGAHEQFF
cdr3_nt: TGTGCCAGCAGCTTACCGGGGGCCCATGAGCAGTTCTTC

d_call: TRBD2
v_call: TRBV7-9
j_call: TRBJ2-3
clone_size: few
cdr3_aa: CASRLGSGGPADTQYF
cdr3_nt: TGTGCCAGCAGGCTAGGCTCGGGGGGGCCAGCAGATACGCAGTATTTT

d_call: .
v_call: TRBV11-1
j_call: TRBJ1-1
clone_size: many
cdr3_aa: CASSLDPPEKLNTEAFF
cdr3_nt: TGTGCCAGCAGCTTAGATCCACCAGAAAAATTGAACACTGAAGCTTTCTTT

d_call: .
v_call: TRBV2
j_call: TRBJ2-5
clone_size: .
cdr3_aa: CASSGGAMETQYF
cdr3_nt: TGTGCCAGCAGTGGTGGGGCCATGGAGACCCAGTACTTC